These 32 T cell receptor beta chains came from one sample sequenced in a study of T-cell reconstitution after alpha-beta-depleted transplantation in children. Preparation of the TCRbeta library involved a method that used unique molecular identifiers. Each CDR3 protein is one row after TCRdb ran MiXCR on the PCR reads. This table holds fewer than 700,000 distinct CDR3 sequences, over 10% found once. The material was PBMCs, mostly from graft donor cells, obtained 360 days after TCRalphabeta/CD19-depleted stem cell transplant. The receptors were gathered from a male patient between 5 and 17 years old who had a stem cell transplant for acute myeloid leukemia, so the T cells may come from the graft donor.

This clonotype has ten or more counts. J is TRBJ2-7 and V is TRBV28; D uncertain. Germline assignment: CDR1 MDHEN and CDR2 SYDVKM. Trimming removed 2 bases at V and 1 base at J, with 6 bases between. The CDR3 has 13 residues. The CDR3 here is CASSLIRSYEQYF. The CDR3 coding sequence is TGTGCCAGCAGTTTAATAAGATCCTACGAGCAGTACTTC.

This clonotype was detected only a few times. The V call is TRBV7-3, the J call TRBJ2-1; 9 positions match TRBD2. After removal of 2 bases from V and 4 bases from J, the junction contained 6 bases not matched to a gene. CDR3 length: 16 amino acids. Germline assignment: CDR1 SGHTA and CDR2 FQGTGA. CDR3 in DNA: TGTGCCAGCAGCTTACTTCCTAGCGGGGCTTACAATGAGCAGTTCTTC. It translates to CASSLLPSGAYNEQFF.

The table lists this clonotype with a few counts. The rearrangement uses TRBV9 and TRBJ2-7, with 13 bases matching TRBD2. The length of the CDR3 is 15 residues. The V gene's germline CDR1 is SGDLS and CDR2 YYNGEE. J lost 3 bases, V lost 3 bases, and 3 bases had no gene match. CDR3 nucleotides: TGTGCCAGCAGCGCAGGACTAGCGGGGGTCTACGAGCAGTACTTC. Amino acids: CASSAGLAGVYEQYF. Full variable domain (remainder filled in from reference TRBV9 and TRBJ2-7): DSGVTQTPKHLITATGQRVTLRCSPRSGDLSVYWYQQSLDQGLQFLIQYYNGEERAKGNILERFSAQQFPDLHSELNLSSLELGDSALYFCASSAGLAGVYEQYFGPGTRLTVT.

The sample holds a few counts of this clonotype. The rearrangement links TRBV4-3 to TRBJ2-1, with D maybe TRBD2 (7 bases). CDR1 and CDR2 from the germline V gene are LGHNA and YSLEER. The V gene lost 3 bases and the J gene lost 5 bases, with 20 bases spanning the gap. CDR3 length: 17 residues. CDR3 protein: CASSQGDGGATHNEQFF. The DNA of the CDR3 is TGCGCCAGCAGCCAGGGAGATGGGGGGGCGACTCACAATGAGCAGTTCTTC.

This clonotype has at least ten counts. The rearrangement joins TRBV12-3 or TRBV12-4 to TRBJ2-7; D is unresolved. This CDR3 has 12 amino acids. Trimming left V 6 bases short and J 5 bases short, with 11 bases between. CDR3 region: CASSQRLNEQYF. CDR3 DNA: TGTGCCAGCAGCCAGAGGCTTAACGAGCAGTACTTC.

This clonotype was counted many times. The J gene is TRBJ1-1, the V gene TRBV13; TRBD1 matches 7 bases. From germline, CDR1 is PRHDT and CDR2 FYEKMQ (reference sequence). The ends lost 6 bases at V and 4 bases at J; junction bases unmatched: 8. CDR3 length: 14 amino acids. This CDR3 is CASSLAGGVTEAFF. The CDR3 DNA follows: TGTGCCAGCAGTCTAGCAGGGGGAGTCACTGAAGCTTTCTTT.

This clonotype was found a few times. DNA for the CDR3: TGCAGCGTTGAAGCGGGGGCCGGAGGAAACACCATATATTTT. Translating it yields CSVEAGAGGNTIYF. The chain carries TRBV29-1 and TRBJ1-3, with D possibly TRBD1 on 6 matching bases. Trimming took 1 base from V and 4 from J, leaving 11 bases between them. The CDR3 length is 14 residues. Germline values: CDR1 SQVTM, CDR2 ANQGSEA.

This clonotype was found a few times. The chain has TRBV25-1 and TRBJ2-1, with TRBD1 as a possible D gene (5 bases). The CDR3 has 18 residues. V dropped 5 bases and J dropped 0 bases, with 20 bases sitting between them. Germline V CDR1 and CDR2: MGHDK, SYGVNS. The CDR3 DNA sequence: TGTGCCAGCAGTACCCAAACCTCCAGGGATAGCTCCTACAATGAGCAGTTCTTC. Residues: CASSTQTSRDSSYNEQFF. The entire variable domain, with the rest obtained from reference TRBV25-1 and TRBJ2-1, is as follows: EADIYQTPRYLVIGTGKKITLECSQTMGHDKMYWYQQDPGMELHLIHYSYGVNSTEKGDLSSESTVSRIRTEHFPLTLESARPSHTSQYLCASSTQTSRDSSYNEQFFGPGTRLTVL.

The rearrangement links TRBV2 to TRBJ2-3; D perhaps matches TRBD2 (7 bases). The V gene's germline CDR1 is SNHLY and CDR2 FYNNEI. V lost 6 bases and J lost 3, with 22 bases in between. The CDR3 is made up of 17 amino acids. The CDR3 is CASSLEGGGAWTDTQYF. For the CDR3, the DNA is TGTGCCAGCAGCCTGGAGGGAGGGGGAGCTTGGACAGATACGCAGTATTTT.

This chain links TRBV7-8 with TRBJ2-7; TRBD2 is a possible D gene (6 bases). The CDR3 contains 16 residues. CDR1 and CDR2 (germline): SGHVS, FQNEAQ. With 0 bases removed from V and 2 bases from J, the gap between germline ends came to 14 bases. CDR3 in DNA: TGTGCCAGCAGCTTAGCGGGGGGACTCATACCCTACGAGCAGTACTTC. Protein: CASSLAGGLIPYEQYF.

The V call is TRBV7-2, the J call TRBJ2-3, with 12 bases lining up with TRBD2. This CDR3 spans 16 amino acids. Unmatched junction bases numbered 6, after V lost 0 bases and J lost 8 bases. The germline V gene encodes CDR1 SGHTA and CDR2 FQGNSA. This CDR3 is CASSLAEGLAGPTQYF. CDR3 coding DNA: TGTGCCAGCAGCTTAGCGGAGGGACTAGCGGGTCCTACGCAGTATTTT.

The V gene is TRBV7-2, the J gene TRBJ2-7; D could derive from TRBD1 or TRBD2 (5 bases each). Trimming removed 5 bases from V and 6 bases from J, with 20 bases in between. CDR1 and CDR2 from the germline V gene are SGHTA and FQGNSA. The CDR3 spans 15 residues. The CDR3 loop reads CASSITRGAKGEQYF. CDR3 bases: TGTGCCAGCAGCATCACGAGGGGCGCGAAAGGCGAGCAGTACTTC.

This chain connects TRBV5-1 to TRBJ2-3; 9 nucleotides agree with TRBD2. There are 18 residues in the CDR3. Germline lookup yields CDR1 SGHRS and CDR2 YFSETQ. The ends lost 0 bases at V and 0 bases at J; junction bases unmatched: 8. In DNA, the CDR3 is TGCGCCAGCAGCTTGGTAAGGCTAGCGGGGCCTAGCACAGATACGCAGTATTTT. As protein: CASSLVRLAGPSTDTQYF.

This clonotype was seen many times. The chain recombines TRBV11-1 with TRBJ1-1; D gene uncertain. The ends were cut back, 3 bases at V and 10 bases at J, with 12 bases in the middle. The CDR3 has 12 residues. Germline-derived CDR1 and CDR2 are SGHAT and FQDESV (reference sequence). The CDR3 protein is CASSFLGGSAFF. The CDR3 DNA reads TGTGCCAGCAGCTTCTTAGGCGGATCAGCTTTCTTT.

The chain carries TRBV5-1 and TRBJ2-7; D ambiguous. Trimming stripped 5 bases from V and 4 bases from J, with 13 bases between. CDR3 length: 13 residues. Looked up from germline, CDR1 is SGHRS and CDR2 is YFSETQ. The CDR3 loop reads CASRGGGSYEQYF. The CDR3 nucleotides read TGCGCCAGCAGGGGTGGCGGTTCTTACGAGCAGTACTTC. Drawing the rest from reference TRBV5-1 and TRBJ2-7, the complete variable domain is KAGVTQTPRYLIKTRGQQVTLSCSPISGHRSVSWYQQTPGQGLQFLFEYFSETQRNKGNFPGRFSGRQFSNSRSEMNVSTLELGDSALYLCASRGGGSYEQYFGPGTRLTVT.

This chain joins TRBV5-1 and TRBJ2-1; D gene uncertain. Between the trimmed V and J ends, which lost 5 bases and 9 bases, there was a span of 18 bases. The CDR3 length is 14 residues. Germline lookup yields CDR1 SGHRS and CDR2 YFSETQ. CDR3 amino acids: CASSRRVEPGEQFF. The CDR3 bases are TGCGCCAGCAGTCGCCGTGTAGAGCCCGGTGAGCAGTTCTTC.

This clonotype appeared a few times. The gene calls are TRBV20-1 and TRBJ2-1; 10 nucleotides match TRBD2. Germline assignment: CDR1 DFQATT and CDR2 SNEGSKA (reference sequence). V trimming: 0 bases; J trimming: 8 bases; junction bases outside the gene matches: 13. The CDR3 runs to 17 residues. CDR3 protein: CSARDPPGLAPADEQFF. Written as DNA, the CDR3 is TGCAGTGCTAGAGATCCACCGGGACTAGCGCCAGCAGATGAGCAGTTCTTC.

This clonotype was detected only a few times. The CDR3 loop reads CASRWAAVLGGTQYF. CDR3 coding DNA: TGTGCCAGCAGGTGGGCGGCGGTGCTTGGGGGGACGCAGTATTTT. The chain uses TRBV7-2 and TRBJ2-3, with a weak D call TRBD2 (6 bases). V was clipped by 6 bases and J by 9 bases, with 22 bases between them. CDR1 is SGHTA and CDR2 is FQGNSA in the germline V gene. The CDR3 is made up of 15 amino acids.

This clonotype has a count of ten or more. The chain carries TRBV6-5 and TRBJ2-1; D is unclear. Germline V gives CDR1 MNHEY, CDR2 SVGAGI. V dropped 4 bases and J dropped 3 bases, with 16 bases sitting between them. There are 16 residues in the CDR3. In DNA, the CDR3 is TGTGCCAGCAGTTGGACCCCATCCGTGCGCTACAATGAGCAGTTCTTC. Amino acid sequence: CASSWTPSVRYNEQFF.

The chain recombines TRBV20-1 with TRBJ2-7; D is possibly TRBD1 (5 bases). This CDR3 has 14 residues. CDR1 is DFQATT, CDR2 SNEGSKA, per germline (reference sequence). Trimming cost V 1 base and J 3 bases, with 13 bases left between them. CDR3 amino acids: CSARGNRQIYEQYF. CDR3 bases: TGCAGTGCTAGAGGGAATAGACAGATCTACGAGCAGTACTTC.

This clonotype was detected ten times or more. This CDR3 is CASSLEGDWWGEQYF. CDR3 sequence (DNA): TGCGCCAGCAGCTTGGAAGGGGACTGGTGGGGAGAGCAGTACTTC. The chain uses TRBV5-1 and TRBJ2-7, with D perhaps TRBD2 (6 bases). The germline gives CDR1 SGHRS, CDR2 YFSETQ. The CDR3 has 15 amino acids. The germline V and J ends were trimmed by 0 bases and 7 bases, with 17 bases remaining between them.

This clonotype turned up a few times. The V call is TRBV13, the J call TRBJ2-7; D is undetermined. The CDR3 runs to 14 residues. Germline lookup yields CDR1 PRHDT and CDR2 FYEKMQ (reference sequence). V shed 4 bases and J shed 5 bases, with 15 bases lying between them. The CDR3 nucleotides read TGTGCCAGCAGCTCCTGGGCCATTGCGGACGAGCAGTACTTC. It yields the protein CASSSWAIADEQYF.

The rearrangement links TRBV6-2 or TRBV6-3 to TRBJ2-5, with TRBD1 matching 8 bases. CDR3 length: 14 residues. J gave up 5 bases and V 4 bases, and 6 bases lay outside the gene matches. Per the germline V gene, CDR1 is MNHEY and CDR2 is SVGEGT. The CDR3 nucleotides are TGTGCCAGCAGTTCTCCGGACAGGGTCGAGACCCAGTACTTC. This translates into CASSSPDRVETQYF.

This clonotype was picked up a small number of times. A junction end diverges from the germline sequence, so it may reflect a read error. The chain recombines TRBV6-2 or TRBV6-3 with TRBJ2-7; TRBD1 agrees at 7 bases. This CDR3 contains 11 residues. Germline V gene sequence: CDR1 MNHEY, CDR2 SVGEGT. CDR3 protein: CASSTHRGSSF. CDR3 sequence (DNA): TGTGCCAGCAGTACACACAGGGGAAGTAGCTTC.

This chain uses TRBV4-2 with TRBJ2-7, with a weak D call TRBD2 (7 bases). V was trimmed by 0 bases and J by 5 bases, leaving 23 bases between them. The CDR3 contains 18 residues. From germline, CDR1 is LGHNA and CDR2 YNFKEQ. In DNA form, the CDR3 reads TGTGCCAGCAGCCAAGACGGGGGGCTAAGGTTGGGAGGCCACGAGCAGTACTTC. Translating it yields CASSQDGGLRLGGHEQYF.

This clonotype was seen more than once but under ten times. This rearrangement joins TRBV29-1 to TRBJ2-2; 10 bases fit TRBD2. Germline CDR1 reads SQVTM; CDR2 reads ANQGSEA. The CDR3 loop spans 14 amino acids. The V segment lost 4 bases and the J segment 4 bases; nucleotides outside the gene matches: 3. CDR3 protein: CSVALAGLTGELFF. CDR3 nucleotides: TGCAGCGTTGCACTAGCGGGACTCACCGGGGAGCTGTTTTTT.

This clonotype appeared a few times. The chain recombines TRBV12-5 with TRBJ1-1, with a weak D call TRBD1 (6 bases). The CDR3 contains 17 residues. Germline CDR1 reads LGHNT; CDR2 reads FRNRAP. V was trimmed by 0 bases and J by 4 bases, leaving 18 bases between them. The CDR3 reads CASGLVHHGPGATEAFF. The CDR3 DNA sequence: TGTGCTAGTGGTTTGGTCCACCATGGGCCGGGGGCCACTGAAGCTTTCTTT.

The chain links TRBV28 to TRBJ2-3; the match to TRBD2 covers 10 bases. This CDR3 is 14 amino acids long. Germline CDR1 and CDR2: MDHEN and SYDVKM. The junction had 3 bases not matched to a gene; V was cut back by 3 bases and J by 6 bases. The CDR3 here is CASSLLAGDDTQYF. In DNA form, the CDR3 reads TGTGCCAGCAGTTTGCTAGCGGGAGATGATACGCAGTATTTT.

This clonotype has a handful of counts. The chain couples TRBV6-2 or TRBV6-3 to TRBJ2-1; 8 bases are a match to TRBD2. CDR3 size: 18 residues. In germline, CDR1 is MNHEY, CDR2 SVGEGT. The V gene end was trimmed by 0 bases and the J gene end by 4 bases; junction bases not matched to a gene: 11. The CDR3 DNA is TGTGCCAGCAGTTACTCGTACAGACTAGCGAGCAATTACAATGAGCAGTTCTTC. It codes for CASSYSYRLASNYNEQFF.

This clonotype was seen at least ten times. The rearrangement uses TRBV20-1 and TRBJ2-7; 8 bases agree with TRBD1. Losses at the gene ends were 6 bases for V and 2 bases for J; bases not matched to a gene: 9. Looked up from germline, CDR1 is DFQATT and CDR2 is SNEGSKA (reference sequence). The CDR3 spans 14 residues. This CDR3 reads CSAKGGTGPYEQYF. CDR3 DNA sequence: TGCAGTGCCAAAGGAGGGACAGGTCCCTACGAGCAGTACTTC.

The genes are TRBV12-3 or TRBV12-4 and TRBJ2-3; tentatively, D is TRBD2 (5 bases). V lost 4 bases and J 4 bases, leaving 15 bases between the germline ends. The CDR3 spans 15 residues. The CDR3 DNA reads TGTGCCAGCAGTTCCCCCGAACGACTACCAGATACGCAGTATTTT. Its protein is CASSSPERLPDTQYF.

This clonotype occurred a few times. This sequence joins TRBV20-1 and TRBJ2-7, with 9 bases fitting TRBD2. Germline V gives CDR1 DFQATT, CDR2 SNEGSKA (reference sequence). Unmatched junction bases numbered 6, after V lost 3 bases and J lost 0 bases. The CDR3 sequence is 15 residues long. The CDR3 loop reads CSASASGTSSYEQYF. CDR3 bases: TGCAGTGCTAGCGCTAGCGGGACATCCTCCTACGAGCAGTACTTC.